This is a list of T cell receptor beta chains from one sample in a study of T cell changes during pregnancy in multiple sclerosis. This table comes from immunoSEQ multiplex PCR, and its TCRdb copy is limited to in-frame clones, with some not included. Among about 98,000 clones listed, 92% were seen once. This specimen was peripheral blood, taken after pregnancy. These receptors were taken from a female donor in good health, enrolled as a control in a pregnancy study. The CDR3 runs from the conserved cysteine through the conserved F or W. D genes are given only for firm matches. Where a row states a size, it is once, few, many or the class of an expanded clone; other rows omit it.

D: TRBD1
V: TRBV7-9
J: TRBJ1-4
size: once
DNA: TGTGCCAGCAGCTATCGGACAGGGAGGAGAGAAAAACTGTTTTTT
CDR3: CASSYRTGRREKLFF

D: NA
V: TRBV11-2
J: TRBJ1-3
size: once
DNA: TGTGCCAGCAGCGCCGGCCAGTGGGGGCTCTCTGGAAACACCATATATTTT
CDR3: CASSAGQWGLSGNTIYF

D: TRBD1
V: TRBV19
J: TRBJ1-1
size: NA
DNA: TGTGCCAGTAGAGGACAGGGGGGGGTGAACACTGAAGCTTTCTTT
CDR3: CASRGQGGVNTEAFF

D: NA
V: TRBV6-6
J: TRBJ1-2
size: NA
DNA: TGTGCCAGCAGTTCGCCTGGCAGGACTTATGGCTACACCTTC
CDR3: CASSSPGRTYGYTF

D: NA
V: TRBV7-6
J: TRBJ1-1
size: NA
DNA: TGTGCCAGCAGCACGGACCTAAGCGGTGAAGCTTTCTTT
CDR3: CASSTDLSGEAFF

D: NA
V: TRBV10-2
J: TRBJ1-4
size: NA
DNA: TGCGCCAGCAGTGACGAGCGGGAAAAACTGTTTTTT
CDR3: CASSDEREKLFF

D: NA
V: TRBV5-1
J: TRBJ2-5
size: NA
DNA: TGCGCCAGCAGCTTGTCAGGCGGGGAGACCCAGTACTTC
CDR3: CASSLSGGETQYF

D: NA
V: TRBV28
J: TRBJ2-7
size: NA
DNA: TGTGCCAGCAATTCACCGAGGGGACTCTCCGAGCAGTACTTC
CDR3: CASNSPRGLSEQYF

D: NA
V: TRBV30
J: TRBJ2-1
size: NA
DNA: TGTGCCTGGAGCAACAGCAATGAGCAGTTCTTC
CDR3: CAWSNSNEQFF

D: TRBD1
V: TRBV6-7
J: TRBJ2-7
size: NA
DNA: TGTGCCAGCAGTCCCGGGACAGGTTGGCCGGGCGAGCAGTACTTC
CDR3: CASSPGTGWPGEQYF

D: TRBD1
V: TRBV28
J: TRBJ1-2
size: NA
DNA: TGTGCCAGCAGTCAGGGGGACGGCTATGGCTACACCTTC
CDR3: CASSQGDGYGYTF

D: TRBD1
V: TRBV7-6
J: TRBJ1-1
size: NA
DNA: TGTGCCAGCAGCTCGGGACAGGGGACCACTGAAGCTTTCTTT
CDR3: CASSSGQGTTEAFF

D: TRBD1
V: TRBV5-4
J: TRBJ1-2
size: NA
DNA: TGTGCCAGCAGCTTGGGGACCCAAGGGACAGGGAATGGCTACACCTTC
CDR3: CASSLGTQGTGNGYTF

D: NA
V: TRBV2
J: TRBJ2-7
size: NA
DNA: TGTGCCAGCAAACGGGACACCTACGAGCAGTACTTC
CDR3: CASKRDTYEQYF

D: TRBD1
V: TRBV28
J: TRBJ2-7
size: once
DNA: TGTGCCAGCAGAGAGATCGGGACAGAATACCCGAACGAGCAGTACTTC
CDR3: CASREIGTEYPNEQYF

D: TRBD1
V: TRBV2
J: TRBJ2-4
size: NA
DNA: TGTGCCAGCAGGCGAGGGACAGGGAAAAACATTCAGTACTTC
CDR3: CASRRGTGKNIQYF

D: NA
V: TRBV19
J: TRBJ1-3
size: once
DNA: TGTGCCACCCTCTCTGGAAACACCATATATTTT
CDR3: CATLSGNTIYF

D: TRBD1
V: TRBV7-9
J: TRBJ2-7
size: NA
DNA: TGTGCCAGCAGCATTACAGGGGAACAGCAGTACTTC
CDR3: CASSITGEQQYF